This T cell receptor beta chain came from a study of regulatory T cells in long-lasting Graves disease. Study-level findings and limits: Under persistent disease, TRBV28, TRBJ1-2 and TRBJ2-5 were used preferentially.

For TCR beta, libraries came from iRepertoire HTBI primers and Arm-PCR of CDR3 regions. MiXCR, applied by TCRdb to the multiplex PCR reads, yields one record per CDR3 protein. The table has a few hundred thousand distinct CDR3 sequences, about 25% seen once. This clonotype was picked up many times. The antigen remains unidentified. Time point specified: persistent/refractory GD, antithyroid drugs over 5 years with positive TRAb. RNA isolated from PBMCs was used to make the TCR library. This CDR3 is 13 amino acids long. Germline-derived CDR1 and CDR2 are DFQATT and SNEGSKA (reference sequence). V lost 7 bases to trimming and J lost 4 bases; unmatched junction nucleotides: 8.

The material was peripheral blood mononuclear cells (PBMCs), obtained when the disease was refractory, from a patient treated with antithyroid drugs. The TCR was taken from a female donor with Graves disease. The chain combines TRBV20-1 with TRBJ2-5; 8 bases are a match to TRBD1. The DNA for the CDR3 is TGCAGTGAGACAGGGGCCCAAGGAGAGACCCAGTACTTC. This sequence encodes CSETGAQGETQYF.